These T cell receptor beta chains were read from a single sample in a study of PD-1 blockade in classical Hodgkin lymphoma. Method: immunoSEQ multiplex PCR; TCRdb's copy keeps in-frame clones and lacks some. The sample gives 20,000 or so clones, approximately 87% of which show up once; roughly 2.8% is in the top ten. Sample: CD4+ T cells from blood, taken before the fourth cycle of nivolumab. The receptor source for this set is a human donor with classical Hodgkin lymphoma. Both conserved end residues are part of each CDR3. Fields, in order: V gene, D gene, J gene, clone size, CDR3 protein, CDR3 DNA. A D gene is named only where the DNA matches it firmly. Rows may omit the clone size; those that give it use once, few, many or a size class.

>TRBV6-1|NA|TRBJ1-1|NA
CASSVVPVNTEAFF
TGTGCCAGCAGTGTAGTTCCAGTGAACACTGAAGCTTTCTTT
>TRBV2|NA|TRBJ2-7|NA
CASTGTSYEQYF
TGTGCCAGCACAGGGACATCCTACGAGCAGTACTTC
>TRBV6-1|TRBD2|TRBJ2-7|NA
CASSETSGSIEQYF
TGTGCCAGCAGTGAGACTAGCGGGTCCATCGAGCAGTACTTC
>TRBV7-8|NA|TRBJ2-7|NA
CASSLSGVDSYEQYF
TGTGCCAGCAGCTTATCGGGGGTTGACTCCTACGAGCAGTACTTC
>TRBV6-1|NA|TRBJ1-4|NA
CASSLGISNYEKLFF
TGTGCCAGCAGCCTCGGGATTTCTAATTATGAAAAACTGTTTTTT
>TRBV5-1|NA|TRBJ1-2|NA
CASSLTGSGYTF
TGCGCCAGCAGCTTGACAGGATCTGGCTACACCTTC
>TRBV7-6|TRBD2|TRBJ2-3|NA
CASSILAGGADTQYF
TGTGCCAGCAGCATACTAGCGGGAGGAGCAGATACGCAGTATTTT
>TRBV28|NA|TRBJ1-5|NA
CASSFLGQPQHF
TGTGCCAGCAGTTTTTTAGGTCAGCCCCAGCATTTT
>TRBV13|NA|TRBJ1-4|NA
CASSQRDQEKLFF
TGTGCCAGCAGCCAAAGGGACCAGGAAAAACTGTTTTTT
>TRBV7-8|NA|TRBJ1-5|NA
CASSFGSDQPQHF
TGTGCCAGCAGCTTTGGTTCGGATCAGCCCCAGCATTTT
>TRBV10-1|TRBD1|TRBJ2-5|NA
CASRWDRDRLQETQYF
TGCGCCAGCAGATGGGACCGGGACAGACTACAAGAGACCCAGTACTTC
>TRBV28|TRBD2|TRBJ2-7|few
CASTSLAGVNEQYF
TGTGCCAGCACGTCACTAGCGGGAGTTAACGAGCAGTACTTC